The next 10 T cell receptor beta chains were all read from a single sample in a study of blood T cell repertoires in COVID-19. The data were produced by immunoSEQ multiplex PCR, yet TCRdb's version contains in-frame clones alone and is incomplete. The data show tens of thousands of clones, approximately 84% seen once. The sample comprised peripheral blood. The source of these receptors is a man aged 65 to 79 with active COVID-19.

The chain uses TRBV29-1 and TRBJ2-7, with 9 bases identical to TRBD1. Germline V CDR1 and CDR2: SQVTM, ANQGSEA. CDR3 length: 12 residues. J gave up 6 bases and V 7 bases, and 7 bases lay outside the gene matches. The CDR3 region has the DNA TGCAGCGGGTCGGGACAGGGTGTCGAGCAGTACTTC. Its protein product is CSGSGQGVEQYF.

Remarks on this clone: The junction and the germline gene differ at one end; a read error may be behind it. The identical CDR3 is also encoded by other nucleotide sequences in the sample. This sequence joins TRBV5-1 and TRBJ2-7, with 7 bases lining up with TRBD1. The CDR3 contains 14 residues. Germline assignment: CDR1 SGHRS and CDR2 YFSETQ. The CDR3 nucleotides read TGTGCCAGCTCCCGGCAGGGGGACTCCTACGAGCAGTACTTC. Its protein product is CASSRQGDSYEQYF.

The chain combines TRBV29-1 with TRBJ2-5; TRBD2 matches at 12 bases. Germline CDR1 SQVTM, CDR2 ANQGSEA. V lost 1 base to trimming and J lost 4 bases; unmatched junction nucleotides: 1. CDR3 size: 14 residues. Here the CDR3 reads CSVEGLAGAETQYF. The CDR3 coding sequence is TGCAGCGTTGAAGGACTAGCGGGAGCAGAGACCCAGTACTTC.

The rearrangement links TRBV7-2 to TRBJ2-2; D gene uncertain. CDR3 size: 16 residues. The germline CDR1 and CDR2 sequences are SGHTA and FQGNSA. With 3 bases removed from V and 0 bases from J, the gap between germline ends came to 11 bases. The CDR3 spells CASSFRSAPNTGELFF. The CDR3 coding sequence is TGTGCCAGCAGCTTTCGGAGCGCGCCGAACACCGGGGAGCTGTTTTTT.

The chain uses TRBV27 and TRBJ2-2; 10 nucleotides agree with TRBD1. With 4 bases clipped from V and 5 bases from J, the junction kept 7 bases outside the gene matches. CDR1 and CDR2 (germline): MNHEY, SMNVEV (reference sequence). This CDR3 comprises 16 residues. CDR3 bases: TGTGCCAGCAGTTCCCGACAGGGGGCAGGGACCGGGGAGCTGTTTTTT. It codes for CASSSRQGAGTGELFF.

The chain has TRBV10-3 and TRBJ2-2, with 8 bases matching TRBD2. Germline V gene lookup returns CDR1 ENHRY and CDR2 SYGVKD. The CDR3 sequence is 15 residues long. The V segment lost 6 bases and the J segment 5 bases; nucleotides outside the gene matches: 8. The CDR3 DNA reads as TGTGCCATCAGACGGAGCGGGAGTCAGACCGGGGAGCTGTTTTTT. Protein: CAIRRSGSQTGELFF.

The chain has TRBV2 and TRBJ1-2; 11 bases align to TRBD1. The V gene's germline CDR1 is SNHLY and CDR2 FYNNEI. The CDR3 extends over 14 amino acids. J gave up 4 bases and V 6 bases, and 4 bases lay outside the gene matches. The DNA of the CDR3 is TGTGCCAGCAGGGACAGGGGGCTGGTCTATGGCTACACCTTC. This encodes CASRDRGLVYGYTF.

The genes are TRBV7-2 and TRBJ2-3; TRBD1 might be the D (5 bases). This CDR3 has 13 amino acids. V was pared by 5 bases and J by 6 bases, with 12 bases between. Germline V gene data show CDR1 as SGHTA and CDR2 as FQGNSA. CDR3 nucleotides: TGTGCCAGCAGCCTGGGGCCGAAGGATACGCAGTATTTT. It codes for CASSLGPKDTQYF. The full variable domain, with the rest looked up from reference TRBV7-2 and TRBJ2-3, is GAGVSQSPSNKVTEKGKDVELRCDPISGHTALYWYRQSLGQGLEFLIYFQGNSAPDKSGLPSDRFSAERTGGSVSTLTIQRTQQEDSAVYLCASSLGPKDTQYFGPGTRLTVL.

The CDR3 DNA follows: TGTGCCAGCAGTACCGGGACAGGCACAGATACGCAGTATTTT. Its protein is CASSTGTGTDTQYF. The J gene is TRBJ2-3, the V gene TRBV6-4, with TRBD1 matching over 7 bases. This CDR3 has 14 amino acids. The germline V gene encodes CDR1 MRHNA and CDR2 SNTAGT. V lost 5 bases and J lost 1; bases outside the gene matches: 3.

This chain joins TRBV18 and TRBJ2-5; 8 bases are a match to TRBD1. The V gene end was trimmed by 3 bases and the J gene end by 1 base; junction bases not matched to a gene: 1. The CDR3 has 14 amino acids. Germline V CDR1 and CDR2: KGHSH, LQKENI. Here the CDR3 reads CASSPTGAQETQYF. As DNA, the CDR3 is TGTGCCAGCTCACCGACAGGGGCCCAAGAGACCCAGTACTTC.